This T cell receptor (beta chain) is drawn from a study of PD-L1 blockade in urothelial cancer. Time point described: pretreatment peripheral blood. Each patient supplied 1 to 8 pretreatment and on-treatment samples. CDR1 and CDR2 from the germline V gene are SQVTM and ANQGSEA. CDR3 length: 11 amino acids. V lost 4 bases to trimming and J lost 7 bases; unmatched junction nucleotides: 3. Here immunoSEQ multiplex PCR was the method, and the copy in TCRdb shows in-frame clones only, minus some. The table records 80,000 to 90,000 clones, 85% to 90% of them present only once. The sample here was PBMCs, taken around atezolizumab (anti-PD-L1) treatment. V and J are TRBV29-1 and TRBJ1-2; 7 bases align to TRBD1. This sequence was found in a man between 60 and 70 years old with urothelial cancer. The CDR3 region has the DNA TGCAGCGTTGGACAGGGAGGTGGCTACACCTTC. This translates into CSVGQGGGYTF. Combining the CDR3 with reference TRBV29-1 and TRBJ1-2 gives the whole variable domain SAVISQKPSRDICQRGTSLTIQCQVDSQVTMMFWYRQQPGQSLTLIATANQGSEATYESGFVIDKFPISRPNLTFSTLTVSNMSPEDSSIYLCSVGQGGGYTFGSGTRLTVV.